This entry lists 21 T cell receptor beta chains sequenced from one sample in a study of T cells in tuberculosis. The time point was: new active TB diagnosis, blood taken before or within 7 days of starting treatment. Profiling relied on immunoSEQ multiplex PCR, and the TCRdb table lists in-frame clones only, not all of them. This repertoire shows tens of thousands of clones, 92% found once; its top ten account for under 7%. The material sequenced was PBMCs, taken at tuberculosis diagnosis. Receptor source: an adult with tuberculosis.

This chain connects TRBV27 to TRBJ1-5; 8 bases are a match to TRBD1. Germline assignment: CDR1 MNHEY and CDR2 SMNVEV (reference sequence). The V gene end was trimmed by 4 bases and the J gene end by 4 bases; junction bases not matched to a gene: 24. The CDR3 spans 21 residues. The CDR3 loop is CASSSGVNGTGLNRRNQPQHF. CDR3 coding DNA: TGTGCCAGCAGTTCCGGCGTCAATGGGACAGGACTAAATCGCAGAAATCAGCCCCAGCATTTT.

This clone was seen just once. The CDR3 loop reads CASSLEGADTQYF. The CDR3 bases are TGCGCCAGCAGCTTGGAGGGGGCAGATACGCAGTATTTT. The chain uses TRBV5-1 and TRBJ2-3, with a tentative D call TRBD1 (6 bases). The V and J ends lost 0 bases and 4 bases respectively, with 6 bases between them. This CDR3 has 13 residues. The germline gives CDR1 SGHRS, CDR2 YFSETQ.

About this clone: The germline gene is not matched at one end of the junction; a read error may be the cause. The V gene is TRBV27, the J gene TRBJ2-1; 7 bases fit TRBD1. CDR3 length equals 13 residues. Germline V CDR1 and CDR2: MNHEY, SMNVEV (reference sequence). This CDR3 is CASSIDRVRSMVF. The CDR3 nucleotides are TGTGCCAGCAGTATAGACAGGGTTCGGTCAATGGTCTTC.

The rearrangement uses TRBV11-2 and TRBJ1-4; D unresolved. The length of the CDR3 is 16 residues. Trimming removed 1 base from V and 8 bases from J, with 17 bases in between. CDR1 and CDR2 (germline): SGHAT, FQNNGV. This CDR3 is CASSLVSVRLGEKLFF. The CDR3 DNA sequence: TGTGCCAGCAGCTTAGTATCGGTGCGGCTTGGCGAAAAACTGTTTTTT. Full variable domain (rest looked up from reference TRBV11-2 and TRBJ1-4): EAGVAQSPRYKIIEKRQSVAFWCNPISGHATLYWYQQILGQGPKLLIQFQNNGVVDDSQLPKDRFSAERLKGVDSTLKIQPAKLEDSAVYLCASSLVSVRLGEKLFFGSGTQLSVL.

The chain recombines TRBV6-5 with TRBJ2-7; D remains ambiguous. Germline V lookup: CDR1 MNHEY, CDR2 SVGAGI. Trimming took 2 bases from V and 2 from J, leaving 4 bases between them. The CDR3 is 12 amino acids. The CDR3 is CASSYDTYEQYF. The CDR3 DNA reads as TGTGCCAGCAGTTACGACACCTACGAGCAGTACTTC.

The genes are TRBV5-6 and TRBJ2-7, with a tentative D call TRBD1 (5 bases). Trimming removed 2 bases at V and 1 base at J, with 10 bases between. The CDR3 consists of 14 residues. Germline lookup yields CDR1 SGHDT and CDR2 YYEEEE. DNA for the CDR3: TGTGCCAGCAGCTTCCGCAGGGTTTCCTACGAGCAGTACTTC. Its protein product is CASSFRRVSYEQYF.

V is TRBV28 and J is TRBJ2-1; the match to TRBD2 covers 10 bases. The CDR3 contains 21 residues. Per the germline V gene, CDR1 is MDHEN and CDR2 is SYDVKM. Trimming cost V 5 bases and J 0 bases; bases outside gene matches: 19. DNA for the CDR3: TGTGCCAGCAGTCCGGGTCTCTGGTCTGGGTCTAGCGGGAGCTCCTACAATGAGCAGTTCTTC. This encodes CASSPGLWSGSSGSSYNEQFF.

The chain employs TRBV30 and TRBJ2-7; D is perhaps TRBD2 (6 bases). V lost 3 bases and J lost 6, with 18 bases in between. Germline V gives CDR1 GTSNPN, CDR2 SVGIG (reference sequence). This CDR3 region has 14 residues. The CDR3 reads CAWSSTSQFSEQYF. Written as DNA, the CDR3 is TGTGCCTGGAGCTCGACTAGTCAGTTTTCCGAGCAGTACTTC.

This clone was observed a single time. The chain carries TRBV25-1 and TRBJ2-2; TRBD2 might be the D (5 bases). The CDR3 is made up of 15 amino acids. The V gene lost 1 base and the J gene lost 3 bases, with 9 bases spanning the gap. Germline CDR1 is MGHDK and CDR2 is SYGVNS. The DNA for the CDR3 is TGTGCCAGCAGTGAATTCCGGGGAGACACCGGGGAGCTGTTTTTT. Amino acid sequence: CASSEFRGDTGELFF. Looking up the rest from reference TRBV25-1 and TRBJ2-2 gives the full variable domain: EADIYQTPRYLVIGTGKKITLECSQTMGHDKMYWYQQDPGMELHLIHYSYGVNSTEKGDLSSESTVSRIRTEHFPLTLESARPSHTSQYLCASSEFRGDTGELFFGEGSRLTVL.

The CDR3 sequence: CAWGDRGQSYGYTF. The CDR3 DNA reads TGTGCCTGGGGGGACAGGGGCCAGAGCTATGGCTACACCTTC. The rearrangement links TRBV30 to TRBJ1-2; the match to TRBD1 covers 10 bases. V lost 5 bases and J lost 4; bases outside the gene matches: 7. Germline-derived CDR1 and CDR2 are GTSNPN and SVGIG (reference sequence). The CDR3 loop spans 14 amino acids.

The DNA of the CDR3 is TGTGCCAGCAGTGAAGCGCTTCTGGGAGGGGGCAATCAGCCCCAGCATTTT. Translated, it gives CASSEALLGGGNQPQHF. The chain employs TRBV2 and TRBJ1-5, with D possibly being TRBD1 (5 bases). The CDR3 is made up of 17 amino acids. Germline CDR1 and CDR2: SNHLY and FYNNEI. Deletions cut 0 bases from V and 2 bases from J, with 14 bases between.

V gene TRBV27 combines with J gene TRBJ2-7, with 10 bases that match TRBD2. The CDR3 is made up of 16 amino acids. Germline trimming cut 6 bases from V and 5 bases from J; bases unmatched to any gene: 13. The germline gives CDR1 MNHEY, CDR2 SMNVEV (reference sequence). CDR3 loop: CASRRGASGSGHEQYF. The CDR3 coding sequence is TGTGCCAGCAGAAGGGGGGCTAGCGGGAGTGGACACGAGCAGTACTTC.

CDR3 residues: CASGRGMNTEAFF. Here the CDR3 DNA reads TGTGCCAGCGGGCGGGGTATGAACACTGAAGCTTTCTTT. The V gene is TRBV28, the J gene TRBJ1-1; D unresolved. This CDR3 comprises 13 residues. The germline V gene encodes CDR1 MDHEN and CDR2 SYDVKM. Trimming left V 8 bases short and J 0 bases short, with 10 bases between.

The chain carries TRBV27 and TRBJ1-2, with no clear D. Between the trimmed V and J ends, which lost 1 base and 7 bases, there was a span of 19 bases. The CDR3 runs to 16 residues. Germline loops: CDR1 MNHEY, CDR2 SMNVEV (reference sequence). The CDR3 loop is CASSLFGSGGNSGYTF. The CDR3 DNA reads TGTGCCAGCAGTTTATTCGGTTCAGGAGGTAACAGTGGCTACACCTTC.

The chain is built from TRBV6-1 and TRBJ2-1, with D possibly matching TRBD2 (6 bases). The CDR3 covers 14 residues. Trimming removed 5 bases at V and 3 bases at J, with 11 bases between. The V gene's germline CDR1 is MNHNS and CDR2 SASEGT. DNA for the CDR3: TGTGCCAGCAGTAGGGACTCGAGCTACAATGAGCAGTTCTTC. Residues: CASSRDSSYNEQFF.

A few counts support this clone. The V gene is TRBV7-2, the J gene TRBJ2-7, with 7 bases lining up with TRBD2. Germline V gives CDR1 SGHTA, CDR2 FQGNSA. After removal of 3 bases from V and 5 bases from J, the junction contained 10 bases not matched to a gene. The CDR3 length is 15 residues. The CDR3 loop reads CASSFVGLGPNEQYF. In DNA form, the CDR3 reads TGTGCCAGCAGCTTCGTTGGACTAGGCCCTAACGAGCAGTACTTC.

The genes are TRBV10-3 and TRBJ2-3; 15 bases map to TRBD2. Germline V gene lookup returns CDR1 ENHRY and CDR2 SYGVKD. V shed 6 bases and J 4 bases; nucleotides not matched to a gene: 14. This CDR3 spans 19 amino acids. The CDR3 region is CAISRRDRGLAGGSDTQYF. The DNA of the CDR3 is TGTGCCATCAGCCGCCGGGACAGGGGACTAGCGGGAGGCTCAGATACGCAGTATTTT.

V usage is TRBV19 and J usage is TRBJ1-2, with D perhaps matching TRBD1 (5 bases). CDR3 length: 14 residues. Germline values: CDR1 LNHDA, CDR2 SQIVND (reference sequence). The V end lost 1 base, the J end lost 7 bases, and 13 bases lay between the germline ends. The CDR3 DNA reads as TGTGCCAGTAGTATAGTGGGGGGTCTCGGTGGCTACACCTTC. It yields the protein CASSIVGGLGGYTF. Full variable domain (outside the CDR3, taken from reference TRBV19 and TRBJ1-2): DGGITQSPKYLFRKEGQNVTLSCEQNLNHDAMYWYRQDPGQGLRLIYYSQIVNDFQKGDIAEGYSVSREKKESFPLTVTSAQKNPTAFYLCASSIVGGLGGYTFGSGTRLTVV.

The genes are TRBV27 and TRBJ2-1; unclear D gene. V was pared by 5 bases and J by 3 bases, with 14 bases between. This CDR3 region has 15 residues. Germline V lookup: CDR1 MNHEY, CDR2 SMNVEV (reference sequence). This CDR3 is CASSDTPGGYNEQFF. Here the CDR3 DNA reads TGTGCCAGCAGTGACACCCCCGGTGGCTACAATGAGCAGTTCTTC.

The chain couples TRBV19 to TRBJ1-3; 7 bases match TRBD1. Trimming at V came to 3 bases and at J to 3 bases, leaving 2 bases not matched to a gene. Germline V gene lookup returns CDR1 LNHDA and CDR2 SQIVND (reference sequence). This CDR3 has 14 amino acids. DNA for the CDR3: TGTGCCAGTAGTATCACAGGGGTTGGAAACACCATATATTTT. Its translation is CASSITGVGNTIYF. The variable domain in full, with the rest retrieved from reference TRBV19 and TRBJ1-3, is DGGITQSPKYLFRKEGQNVTLSCEQNLNHDAMYWYRQDPGQGLRLIYYSQIVNDFQKGDIAEGYSVSREKKESFPLTVTSAQKNPTAFYLCASSITGVGNTIYFGEGSWLTVV.

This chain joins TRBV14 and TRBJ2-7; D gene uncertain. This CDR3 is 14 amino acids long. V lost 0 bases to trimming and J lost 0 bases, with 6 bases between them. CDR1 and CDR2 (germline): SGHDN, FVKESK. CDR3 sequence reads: CASSQEWPSYEQYF. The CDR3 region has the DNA TGTGCCAGCAGCCAAGAATGGCCCTCCTACGAGCAGTACTTC.